One TCR beta chain is described in this entry. Antigen unknown. Germline lookup yields CDR1 SEHNR and CDR2 FQNEAQ (reference sequence). This CDR3 is built from 11 residues. The V end lost 5 bases, the J end lost 7 bases, and 5 bases lay between the germline ends. This entry belongs to a study of cytomegalovirus exposure and HLA in healthy donors. The PCR made use of 60 Vbeta and 13 Jbeta primers. Profiled with immunoSEQ multiplex PCR; TCRdb holds only in-frame clones, not every one. Counted here are over 65,000 clones, around 75% occurring once; the ten biggest clones make up approximately 7%. The study sampled nominally healthy donors, though unrecorded immune exposures were likely. Findings and limits, study-wide: A later analysis found TCR association rates differed by HLA locus, highest for DRB1 and lowest for HLA-C. While the bulk of TCR sequences proved rare, some public TCRs turned up in many donors. Reports credit the classifier with highly specific, highly sensitive diagnosis of cytomegalovirus status.

Sample: PBMCs. V gene TRBV7-9 combines with J gene TRBJ1-4; D gene unclear. This receptor was identified in a woman between 25 and 40 years old in good health and CMV-seropositive. The CDR3 reads CASSGVEKLFF. The CDR3, as DNA: TGTGCCAGCAGCGGAGTTGAAAAACTGTTTTTT.